Below are 23 T cell receptor beta chains sequenced from a single sample in a study of T-cell memory formation after mild COVID-19. TCRdb re-called the 5' RACE reads with MiXCR, one entry per CDR3 protein. The sample holds under 700,000 distinct CDR3 sequences, just over 20% seen once. Material: PBMCs or a T cell subset sorted from them (not recorded which). Source of these receptors: an adult woman who had mild COVID-19 (a few samples of this study predate the infection). Cell type and time point are not known.

There are a few counts of this clonotype. The rearrangement links TRBV12-3 or TRBV12-4 to TRBJ1-1; a possible D gene is TRBD1 (6 bases). V was pared by 5 bases and J by 4 bases, with 14 bases between. CDR3 size: 14 residues. The CDR3 DNA follows: TGTGCCAGCAGTCCCTCCGGAGGGGGCACTGAAGCTTTCTTT. Protein product: CASSPSGGGTEAFF.

The V and J genes are TRBV5-1 and TRBJ1-2; D might be TRBD1 (5 bases). Per germline, CDR1 SGHRS and CDR2 YFSETQ. The CDR3 has 16 residues. Trimming stripped 0 bases from V and 3 bases from J, with 15 bases between. CDR3 DNA sequence: TGCGCCAGCAGCTTGGAATATGGGACTTCGGACTATGGCTACACCTTC. Translated, it gives CASSLEYGTSDYGYTF.

This clonotype was counted ten times or more. The V call is TRBV4-1, the J call TRBJ2-1; 9 bases are shared with TRBD1. With 4 bases clipped from V and 5 bases from J, the junction kept 12 bases outside the gene matches. This CDR3 region has 17 residues. CDR1 is MGHRA, CDR2 YSYEKL, per germline. CDR3: CASSRTGQGSVNNEQFF. In DNA form, the CDR3 reads TGCGCCAGCAGCCGGACGGGACAGGGATCCGTCAACAATGAGCAGTTCTTC.

The J gene is TRBJ2-2, the V gene TRBV5-5; 11 bases line up with TRBD1. Trimming cost V 4 bases and J 7 bases; bases outside gene matches: 9. The CDR3 consists of 16 residues. The V gene's germline CDR1 is SGHKS and CDR2 YYEKEE (reference sequence). The CDR3 region is CASSQPGQGGIGELFF. In DNA form, the CDR3 reads TGTGCCAGCAGCCAGCCGGGACAGGGGGGAATCGGGGAGCTGTTTTTT.

This chain connects TRBV30 to TRBJ2-2; 9 bases agree with TRBD1. V gave up 5 bases and J gave up 5 bases; unmatched junction bases: 3. Germline CDR1 GTSNPN, CDR2 SVGIG (reference sequence). The CDR3 length is 13 residues. The CDR3 DNA sequence: TGTGCCTGGGGCGGACAGGGGACCGGGGAGCTGTTTTTT. Amino acid sequence: CAWGGQGTGELFF.

CDR3 protein: CATSAVTSRDTQYF. The CDR3 DNA is TGTGCCACATCAGCGGTTACCTCAAGAGATACGCAGTATTTT. This rearrangement joins TRBV6-7 to TRBJ2-3; tentatively, D is TRBD2 (5 bases). TRBV6-7 is an ORF, and what it does is uncertain. The CDR3 runs 14 residues. V gave up 10 bases and J gave up 5 bases, with 19 bases separating them.

The chain links TRBV7-6 to TRBJ2-5; TRBD2 matches 10 bases. The V gene end was trimmed by 1 base and the J gene end by 1 base; junction bases not matched to a gene: 9. The CDR3 length is 18 residues. Germline values: CDR1 SGHVS, CDR2 FNYEAQ. The CDR3 sequence: CASSLGGGASGSQETQYF. The DNA of the CDR3 is TGTGCCAGCAGCTTAGGAGGCGGGGCTAGCGGGAGCCAAGAGACCCAGTACTTC.

V is TRBV10-3 and J is TRBJ2-2; a possible D gene is TRBD1 (7 bases). The CDR3 contains 14 residues. Germline-derived CDR1 and CDR2 are ENHRY and SYGVKD. Trimming left V 6 bases short and J 4 bases short, with 12 bases between. Here the CDR3 reads CAIRGTAGTGELFF. In DNA, the CDR3 is TGTGCCATCAGAGGGACAGCGGGCACCGGGGAGCTGTTTTTT.

This clonotype was observed a few times. The chain has TRBV5-5 and TRBJ2-3, with D possibly being TRBD1 (7 bases). From germline, CDR1 is SGHKS and CDR2 YYEKEE (reference sequence). CDR3 size: 15 residues. Trimming cost V 1 base and J 4 bases, with 13 bases left between them. The CDR3 region is CASSLWQGGADTQYF. CDR3 bases: TGTGCCAGCAGCTTGTGGCAGGGGGGCGCAGATACGCAGTATTTT.

This clonotype was detected only a few times. The rearrangement links TRBV7-9 to TRBJ2-7; maybe TRBD1 (6 bases). The CDR3 is 15 residues long. The V end lost 1 base, the J end lost 6 bases, and 16 bases lay between the germline ends. CDR1 and CDR2 from the germline V gene are SEHNR and FQNEAQ (reference sequence). The CDR3 loop reads CASSLGSTTGSEQYF. Written as DNA, the CDR3 is TGTGCCAGCAGCTTAGGCTCAACCACAGGGTCCGAGCAGTACTTC.

This clonotype was found a few times. The chain combines TRBV7-3 with TRBJ2-7; 10 positions match TRBD1. The length of the CDR3 is 15 residues. V trimming: 5 bases; J trimming: 4 bases; junction bases outside the gene matches: 8. The germline V gene encodes CDR1 SGHTA and CDR2 FQGTGA. The CDR3 DNA follows: TGTGCCAGCAGCGCCCGGCGGGACAGGGGATACGAGCAGTACTTC. The encoded protein is CASSARRDRGYEQYF.

This chain links TRBV19 with TRBJ1-2; 8 nucleotides line up with TRBD1. Germline CDR1 reads LNHDA; CDR2 reads SQIVND (reference sequence). After removal of 4 bases from V and 4 bases from J, the junction contained 11 bases not matched to a gene. The CDR3 is 16 amino acids. In DNA, the CDR3 is TGTGCCAGTAGTAGTGCCGGTCGACAGGGGCCCTATGGCTACACCTTC. Residues: CASSSAGRQGPYGYTF.

V and J are TRBV20-1 and TRBJ2-1; 11 bases are shared with TRBD1. Germline CDR1 is DFQATT and CDR2 is SNEGSKA (reference sequence). The CDR3 spans 14 residues. With 5 bases clipped from V and 12 bases from J, the junction kept 12 bases outside the gene matches. For the CDR3, the DNA is TGCAGTGCTTCCTGGACAGGGGGCACCCCCCGGCAGTTCTTC. Amino acid sequence: CSASWTGGTPRQFF.

The gene calls are TRBV9 and TRBJ1-1; maybe TRBD1 (5 bases). Trimming left V 4 bases short and J 3 bases short, with 13 bases between. Germline CDR1 and CDR2: SGDLS and YYNGEE. The CDR3 contains 14 residues. The chain's CDR3 is CASSPEGSHTEAFF. CDR3 sequence (DNA): TGTGCCAGCAGCCCTGAGGGGTCTCACACTGAAGCTTTCTTT.

The genes are TRBV2 and TRBJ1-1; possible D gene TRBD1, 5 bases. Germline lookup yields CDR1 SNHLY and CDR2 FYNNEI. The V gene lost 5 bases and the J gene lost 5 bases, with 9 bases spanning the gap. The CDR3 runs to 12 residues. The CDR3 nucleotides are TGTGCCAGCAGTCGGGGGTTTACTGAAGCTTTCTTT. Its protein product is CASSRGFTEAFF.

The V gene is TRBV3-1, the J gene TRBJ2-1; no reliable D call. Trimming left V 0 bases short and J 5 bases short, with 11 bases between. CDR3 length: 15 residues. Per germline, CDR1 LGHDT and CDR2 YNNKEL (reference sequence). The CDR3 DNA sequence: TGTGCCAGCAGCCAAGATTTTTGGCAGGACAATGAGCAGTTCTTC. Translation: CASSQDFWQDNEQFF.

This clonotype was counted only a few times. The chain links TRBV7-9 to TRBJ2-7; tentative D call: TRBD1 (6 bases). V was pared by 5 bases and J by 6 bases, with 11 bases between. Germline V lookup: CDR1 SEHNR, CDR2 FQNEAQ (reference sequence). The CDR3 spans 12 residues. CDR3 amino acids: CASSITGFEQYF. For the CDR3, the DNA is TGTGCCAGCAGCATCACAGGGTTCGAGCAGTACTTC.

V is TRBV28 and J is TRBJ2-7; 10 bases agree with TRBD2. The CDR3 runs 16 residues. Germline assignment: CDR1 MDHEN and CDR2 SYDVKM. V dropped 3 bases and J dropped 2; count of bases not matched to a gene: 7. The CDR3 sequence: CASSFSLAGLTYEQYF. CDR3 coding DNA: TGTGCCAGCAGTTTCTCACTAGCGGGATTAACCTACGAGCAGTACTTC.

This clonotype was counted only a few times. The rearrangement joins TRBV10-3 to TRBJ1-2; D gene ambiguous. Germline lookup yields CDR1 ENHRY and CDR2 SYGVKD. Trimming stripped 0 bases from V and 4 bases from J, with 9 bases between. This CDR3 has 14 amino acids. This CDR3 is CAISESTQSYGYTF. Here the CDR3 DNA reads TGTGCCATCAGTGAGTCGACCCAATCCTATGGCTACACCTTC.

The rearrangement links TRBV5-5 to TRBJ1-6; no clear D. This CDR3 has 14 amino acids. Trimming removed 3 bases at V and 6 bases at J, with 10 bases between. Germline V lookup: CDR1 SGHKS, CDR2 YYEKEE (reference sequence). CDR3 nucleotides: TGTGCCAGCAGCTCCCTCGACTCTAATTCACCCCTCCACTTT. Its protein product is CASSSLDSNSPLHF.

This chain uses TRBV12-3 or TRBV12-4 with TRBJ2-7; perhaps TRBD1 as D (6 bases). The CDR3 spans 16 residues. Deletions cut 0 bases from V and 3 bases from J, with 15 bases between. The CDR3, as DNA: TGTGCCAGCAGTTTAGCCAGCCGACAGGAGAGCTACGAGCAGTACTTC. It specifies CASSLASRQESYEQYF.

This clonotype came up many times. V gene TRBV5-1 combines with J gene TRBJ2-5; 8 bases fit TRBD1. Germline V CDR1 and CDR2: SGHRS, YFSETQ. Trimming took 4 bases from V and 4 from J; bases not matched to a gene: 9. This CDR3 region has 15 residues. The DNA of the CDR3 is TGCGCCAGCAGCCCTGGACAGGGTAACCCAGAGACCCAGTACTTC. Translated: CASSPGQGNPETQYF.

The rearrangement uses TRBV5-1 and TRBJ1-3, with D uncertain. Germline V lookup: CDR1 SGHRS, CDR2 YFSETQ. CDR3 size: 16 residues. V was pared by 1 base and J by 4 bases, with 15 bases between. CDR3 sequence (DNA): TGCGCCAGCAGCTTGAACAACCCAGTGGACGGAAACACCATATATTTT. Protein sequence: CASSLNNPVDGNTIYF.